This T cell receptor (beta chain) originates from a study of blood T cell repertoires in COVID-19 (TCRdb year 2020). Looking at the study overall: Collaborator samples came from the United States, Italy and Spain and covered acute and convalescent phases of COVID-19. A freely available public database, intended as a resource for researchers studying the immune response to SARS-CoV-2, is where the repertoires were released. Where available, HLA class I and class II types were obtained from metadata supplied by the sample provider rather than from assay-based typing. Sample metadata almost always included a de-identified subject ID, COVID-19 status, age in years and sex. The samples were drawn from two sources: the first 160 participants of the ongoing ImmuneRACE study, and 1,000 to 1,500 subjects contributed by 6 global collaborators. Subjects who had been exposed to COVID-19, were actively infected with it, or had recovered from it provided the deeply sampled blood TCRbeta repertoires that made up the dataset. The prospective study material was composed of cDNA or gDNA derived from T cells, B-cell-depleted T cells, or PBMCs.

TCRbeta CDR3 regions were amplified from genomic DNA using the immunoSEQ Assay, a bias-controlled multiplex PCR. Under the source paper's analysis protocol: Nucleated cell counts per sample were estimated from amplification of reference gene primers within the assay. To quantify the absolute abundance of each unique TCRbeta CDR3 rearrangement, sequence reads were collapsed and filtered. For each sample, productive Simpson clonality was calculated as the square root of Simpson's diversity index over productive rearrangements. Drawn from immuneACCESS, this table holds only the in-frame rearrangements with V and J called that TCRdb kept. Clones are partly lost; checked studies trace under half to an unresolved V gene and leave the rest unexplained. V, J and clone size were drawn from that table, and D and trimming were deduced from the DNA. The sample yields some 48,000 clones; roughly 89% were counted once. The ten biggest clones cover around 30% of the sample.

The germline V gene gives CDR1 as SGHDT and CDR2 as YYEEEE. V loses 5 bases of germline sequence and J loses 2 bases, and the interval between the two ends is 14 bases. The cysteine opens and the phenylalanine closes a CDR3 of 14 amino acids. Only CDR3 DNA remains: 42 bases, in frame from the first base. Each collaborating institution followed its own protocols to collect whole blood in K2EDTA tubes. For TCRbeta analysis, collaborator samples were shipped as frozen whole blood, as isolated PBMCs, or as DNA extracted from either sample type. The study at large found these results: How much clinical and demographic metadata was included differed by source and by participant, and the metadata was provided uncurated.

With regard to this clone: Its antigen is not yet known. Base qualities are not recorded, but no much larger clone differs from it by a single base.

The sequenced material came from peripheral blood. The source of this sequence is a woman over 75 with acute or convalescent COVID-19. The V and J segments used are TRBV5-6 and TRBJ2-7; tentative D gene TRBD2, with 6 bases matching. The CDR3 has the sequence CASSPAGRTYEQYF. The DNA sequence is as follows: TGTGCCAGCAGTCCGGCGGGACGGACCTACGAGCAGTACTTC.